The TCR beta chain described here comes from a study of T cells after yellow fever vaccination. Whole-study results and caveats: Most clones from primary vaccination were detected again post-booster (roughly 95% CD4, roughly 85% CD8). Relatively few clonotypes were ones that appeared in both CD4 and CD8 compartments.

V dropped 1 base and J dropped 4; count of bases not matched to a gene: 4. Germline V gene sequence: CDR1 LGHNA, CDR2 YNFKEQ. This CDR3 contains 16 residues. Turning to this clonotype: Antigen: not known.

TCRdb reanalysed the 5' RACE reads using MiXCR and keeps one entry per CDR3 protein. Of about 630,000 distinct CDR3 sequences in the sample, roughly an eighth are singletons; the top ten hold 14% to 15%. The sequence came from a man between 25 and 39 years old who received the YFV17D yellow fever vaccine. The chain links TRBV4-2 to TRBJ2-3; TRBD1 agrees at 11 bases. Specimen: PBMCs, collected on the day of the yellow fever booster vaccination. This CDR3 is CASSQVPGQGADTQYF. In nucleotides, the CDR3 is TGTGCCAGCAGCCAAGTTCCGGGACAGGGGGCAGATACGCAGTATTTT.